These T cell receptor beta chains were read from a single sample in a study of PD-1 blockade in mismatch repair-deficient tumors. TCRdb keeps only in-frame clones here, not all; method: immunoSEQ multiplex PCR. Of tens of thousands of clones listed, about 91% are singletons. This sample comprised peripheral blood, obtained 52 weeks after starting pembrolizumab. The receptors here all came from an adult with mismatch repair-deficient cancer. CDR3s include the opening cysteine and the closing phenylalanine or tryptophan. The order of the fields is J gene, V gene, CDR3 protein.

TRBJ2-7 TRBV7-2 CASSLLKGPRLAGSYEQYF
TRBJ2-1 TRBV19 CASSIQGLEQFF
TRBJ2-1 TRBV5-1 CAIPRGSLSYNEQFF
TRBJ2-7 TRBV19 CASSFQGGNEQYF
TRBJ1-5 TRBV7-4 CASSLVPGSLANSNQPQHF
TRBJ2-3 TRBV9 CASSIRRGGGTDTQYF
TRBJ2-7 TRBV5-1 CASSTGQGANEQYF
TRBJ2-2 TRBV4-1 CASSQEQGAFTGELFF
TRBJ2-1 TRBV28 CASSWGGANEQFF
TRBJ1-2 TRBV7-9 CASSIGAGGRNYGYTF
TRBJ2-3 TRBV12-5 CASGKGVPDTQYF
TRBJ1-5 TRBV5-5 CASSLVLGISNQPQHF
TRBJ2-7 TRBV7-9 CASSTTGLSSYEQYF
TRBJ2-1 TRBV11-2 CASSLESGAYNEQFF
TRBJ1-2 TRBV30 CAWSVSLRNYGYTF
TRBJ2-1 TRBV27 CASSPTTRGNYNEQFF
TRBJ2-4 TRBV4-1 CASSQGDRVLAKNIQYF
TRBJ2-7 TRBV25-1 CASSEWGGYEQYF
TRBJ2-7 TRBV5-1 CASSLLGRGTYEQYF
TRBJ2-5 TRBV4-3 CASSQVLGVETQYF
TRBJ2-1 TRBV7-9 CASSGGAGHSYNEQFF
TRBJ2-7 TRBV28 CASSLEGLDSYYEQYF
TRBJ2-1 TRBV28 CASTEAGYNEQFF
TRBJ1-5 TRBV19 CASSAGQGPPYSNQPQHF
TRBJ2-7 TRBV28 CASSIAGVYEQYF
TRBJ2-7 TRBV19 CAPPEQGRTYEQYF
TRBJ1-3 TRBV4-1 CASSQELTGGRNTIYF
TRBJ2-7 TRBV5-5 CASSLHQGNEQYF
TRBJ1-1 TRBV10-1 CASRDGTVNTEAFF
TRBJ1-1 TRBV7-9 CASSPNSVNTEAFF
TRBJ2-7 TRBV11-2 CASNKKVGTAISYEQYF
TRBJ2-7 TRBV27 CASGGQRYYEQYF
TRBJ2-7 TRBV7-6 CASSFSGGYEQYF
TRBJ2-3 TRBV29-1 CSVEGLADTQYF
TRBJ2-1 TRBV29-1 CSVGLAGVDNEQFF
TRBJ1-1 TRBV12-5 CASGLQGAHLEAFF
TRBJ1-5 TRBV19 CATGQRQPQHF
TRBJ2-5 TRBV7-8 CASSSRGRETQYF
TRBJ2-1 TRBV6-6 CASSLIKEEQFF
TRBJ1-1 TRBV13 CASSYGILNTEAFF
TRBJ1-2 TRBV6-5 CASSYLEGYGYTF
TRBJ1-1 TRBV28 CASSLLGRNGEAFF
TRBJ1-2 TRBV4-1 CASSQRLGSDYGYTF
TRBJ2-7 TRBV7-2 CASQGTGRPYEQYF
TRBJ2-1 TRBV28 CASSPKYRGYNEQFF
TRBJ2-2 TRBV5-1 CASSYGLAGATGELFF
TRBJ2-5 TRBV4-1 CASSQVDTEETQYF
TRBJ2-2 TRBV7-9 CASSAGINTGELFF
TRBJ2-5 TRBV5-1 CASSLDRAKLETQYF
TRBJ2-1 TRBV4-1 CASSHGALPEQFF
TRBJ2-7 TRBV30 CAWNRLAGSYEQYF
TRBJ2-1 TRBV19 CASSILAGGGNEQFF
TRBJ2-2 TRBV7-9 CASSLRVGELFF
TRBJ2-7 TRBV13 CASSLGLTYEQYF
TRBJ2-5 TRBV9 CASSPGLAGQETQYF
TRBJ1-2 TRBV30 CAWSGASYGYTF
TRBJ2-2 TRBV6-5 CASSYSPVGELFF
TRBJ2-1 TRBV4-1 CASSRREQGAVGEQFF
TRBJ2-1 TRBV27 CASEYRAEQFF